The T cell receptor (beta chain) under discussion was sequenced for a study of CXCR3-negative and CXCR3-positive naive CD8 T cells. Libraries were UMI-labeled 5' RACE TRB cDNA. TCRdb re-called the 5' RACE reads, yielding one record per CDR3 amino acid sequence without DNA. The sample's table shows under 85,000 distinct CDR3 sequences. Among CD8+ T cells, naive ones were CD45RO-CCR7+CD27+CD95-. This CDR3 comprises 14 residues. Germline-derived CDR1 and CDR2 are MDHEN and SYDVKM. Study observations and caveats: Memory CD8+ cells showed much lower diversity, while both naive subsets were comparably high.

A note on this clonotype: The antigen is undetermined.

The receptor's source is a human donor in good health. Some clones in this sample may be carry-over from other donors' samples. The sequenced material came from naive CXCR3- CD8+ T cells from blood. The subset: CD45RO-CCR7+CD27+CD95- naive CD8+ T cells lacking CXCR3 (TNR3-). The rearrangement links TRBV28 to TRBJ2-7; TCRdb proposes TRBD1, but this gene call is untestable without DNA. The CDR3 loop reads CASSVVTGGNEQYF.